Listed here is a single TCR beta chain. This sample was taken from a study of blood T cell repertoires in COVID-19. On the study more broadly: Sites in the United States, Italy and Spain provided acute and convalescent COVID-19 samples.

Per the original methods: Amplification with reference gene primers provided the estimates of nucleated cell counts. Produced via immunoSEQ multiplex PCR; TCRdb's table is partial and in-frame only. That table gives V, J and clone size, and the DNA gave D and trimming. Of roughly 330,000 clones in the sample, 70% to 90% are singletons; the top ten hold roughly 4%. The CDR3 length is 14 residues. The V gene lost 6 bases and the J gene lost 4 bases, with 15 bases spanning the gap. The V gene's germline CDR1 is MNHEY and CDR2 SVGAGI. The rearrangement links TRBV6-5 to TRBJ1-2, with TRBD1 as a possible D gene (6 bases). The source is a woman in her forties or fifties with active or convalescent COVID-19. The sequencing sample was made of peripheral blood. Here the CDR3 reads CASSPAGGLYGYTF. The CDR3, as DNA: TGTGCCAGCAGCCCCGCTGGGGGCCTCTATGGCTACACCTTC.